One sample yielded the 14 T cell receptor beta chains listed below, sequenced in a study of regulatory T cells in long-lasting Graves disease (dated by TCRdb to the early 2020s). The library was prepared using multiplex PCR. This sample was sequenced with an Illumina HiSeq 4000. To build TCR beta libraries, CDR3 regions were amplified by Arm-PCR using iRepertoire HTBI primers. The public reads were run again by TCRdb, first through fastp at Q25 and then through MiXCR, and only productive beta chains were kept. Each CDR3 protein appears once, grouped with its most common genes and DNA. The sample table contains 400,000 or so distinct CDR3 sequences; only one count was recorded for roughly a quarter of them. The ten top clones hold about a quarter of the sample. This sample's time point label indicates: persistent/refractory GD, antithyroid drugs over 5 years with positive TRAb. For both TCR sequencing and RNA sequencing, RNA was extracted from PBMCs in TRIzol.

The input for sequencing was peripheral blood mononuclear cells (PBMCs), taken when the disease was refractory, from a patient treated with antithyroid drugs. Every receptor here comes from a female donor with Graves disease.

This chain uses TRBV5-6 with TRBJ2-3; no firm D call. Germline V gene data show CDR1 as SGHDT and CDR2 as YYEEEE. The V and J ends lost 0 bases and 0 bases respectively, with 5 bases between them. The CDR3 is made up of 14 amino acids. CDR3 sequence reads: CASSLAASTDTQYF. The CDR3 nucleotides are TGTGCCAGCAGCTTGGCGGCTAGCACAGATACGCAGTATTTT.

At least ten counts were recorded for this clonotype. At one end, the junction sequence differs from germline, possibly due to a read error. The chain links TRBV2 to TRBJ1-1; 7 nucleotides agree with TRBD1. The CDR3 sequence is 15 residues long. Germline CDR1 is SNHLY and CDR2 is FYNNEI. Here the CDR3 reads CASREGQVGRTEAFF. The CDR3, as DNA: TGTGCCAGCAGGGAAGGACAGGTGGGTCGCACTGAAGCTTTCTTT.

This clonotype was counted a few times. The rearrangement links TRBV12-3 or TRBV12-4 to TRBJ1-1; D remains unclear. Trimming pared 6 bases from V and 5 bases from J, leaving 10 bases between. The CDR3 spans 12 residues. This chain's CDR3 is CASSPQWTEAFF. In nucleotides, the CDR3 is TGTGCCAGCAGCCCCCAGTGGACTGAAGCTTTCTTT.

This clonotype was found a few times. CDR3 sequence reads: CASTSTGSGYTF. The CDR3, as DNA: TGCGCCAGCACAAGTACGGGAAGTGGCTACACCTTC. The J gene is TRBJ1-2, the V gene TRBV5-1; D is uncertain. Trimming took off 6 bases at V and 7 bases at J, with 13 bases between the two ends. CDR1 is SGHRS, CDR2 YFSETQ, per germline. This CDR3 region has 12 residues.

This clonotype was found many times. V usage is TRBV6-1 and J usage is TRBJ1-2; D ambiguous. Germline-derived CDR1 and CDR2 are MNHNS and SASEGT. Deletions cut 7 bases from V and 3 bases from J, with 12 bases between. The CDR3 is made up of 13 amino acids. CDR3 bases: TGTGCCAGCACACGAACTTCCGACTATGGCTACACCTTC. It translates to CASTRTSDYGYTF.

V is TRBV7-9 and J is TRBJ2-3; D gene unclear. Between the trimmed V and J ends, which lost 6 bases and 6 bases, there was a span of 13 bases. Germline V gene lookup returns CDR1 SEHNR and CDR2 FQNEAQ (reference sequence). The length of the CDR3 is 13 residues. The CDR3 nucleotides are TGTGCCAGCAGAGTCCCAGGTCGGGATACGCAGTATTTT. Residues: CASRVPGRDTQYF. The full variable domain, completed using reference TRBV7-9 and TRBJ2-3, is DTGVSQNPRHKITKRGQNVTFRCDPISEHNRLYWYRQTLGQGPEFLTYFQNEAQLEKSRLLSDRFSAERPKGSFSTLEIQRTEQGDSAMYLCASRVPGRDTQYFGPGTRLTVL.

The chain joins TRBV12-3 or TRBV12-4 to TRBJ2-3, with D maybe TRBD2 (5 bases). Trimming took off 7 bases at V and 4 bases at J, with 18 bases between the two ends. This CDR3 spans 15 amino acids. The CDR3 sequence is CASNPGGSWADTQYF. DNA for the CDR3: TGTGCCAGCAATCCCGGAGGATCCTGGGCAGATACGCAGTATTTT.

This clonotype was recorded only once. The V and J genes are TRBV30 and TRBJ2-1; 8 positions agree with TRBD1. This CDR3 has 18 residues. Germline CDR1 and CDR2: GTSNPN and SVGIG (reference sequence). The V segment lost 1 base and the J segment 0 bases; nucleotides outside the gene matches: 11. The CDR3 DNA sequence: TGTGCCTGGAGTGCGGGGCAGGGGGCTACTACCTCCTACAATGAGCAGTTCTTC. Amino acid sequence: CAWSAGQGATTSYNEQFF.

This clonotype was seen only a few times. The V and J genes are TRBV29-1 and TRBJ1-2; perhaps TRBD1 as D (5 bases). CDR1 SQVTM and CDR2 ANQGSEA come from the germline V gene. The V and J ends lost 6 bases and 3 bases respectively, with 14 bases between them. The CDR3 is 13 amino acids. The CDR3 DNA reads TGCAGCGTAGCCAGGGTGGGGGACTATGGCTACACCTTC. It yields the protein CSVARVGDYGYTF.

In the case of this clonotype: Here the CDR3 omits its conserved ending phenylalanine or tryptophan, so a read error is the likely source. The chain is built from TRBV7-2 and TRBJ1-6; possibly TRBD1 for D (5 bases). V lost 5 bases and J 0 bases, leaving 17 bases between the germline ends. Germline CDR1 SGHTA, CDR2 FQGNSA. The CDR3 length is 18 residues. Written as DNA, the CDR3 is TGTGCCAGCAGCGTCGGGAGGGACGGGCGCTCCTATAATTCACCCCTCCACCTT. Encoded protein: CASSVGRDGRSYNSPLHL.

The chain couples TRBV7-8 to TRBJ2-7, with 7 nucleotides matching TRBD1. V lost 1 base and J lost 1; bases outside the gene matches: 7. CDR1 is SGHVS, CDR2 FQNEAQ, per germline. This CDR3 is 16 amino acids long. The CDR3 DNA reads as TGTGCCAGCAGCTTAGGGGCCGGGACAGTGTCCTACGAGCAGTACTTC. Its translation: CASSLGAGTVSYEQYF.

In this sample, this clonotype turned up a few times. The chain is built from TRBV5-1 and TRBJ1-4, with D maybe TRBD1 (5 bases). Germline V gene data show CDR1 as SGHRS and CDR2 as YFSETQ. The V and J ends lost 5 bases and 0 bases respectively, with 11 bases between them. The CDR3 spans 15 residues. The CDR3 region has the DNA TGCGCCAGCAGTCGAAGGGGAACAACTAATGAAAAACTGTTTTTT. Its protein product is CASSRRGTTNEKLFF. The whole variable domain, filled in from reference TRBV5-1 and TRBJ1-4, reads KAGVTQTPRYLIKTRGQQVTLSCSPISGHRSVSWYQQTPGQGLQFLFEYFSETQRNKGNFPGRFSGRQFSNSRSEMNVSTLELGDSALYLCASSRRGTTNEKLFFGSGTQLSVL.

This clonotype was seen more than once but under ten times. J is TRBJ2-5 and V is TRBV15, with a weak D call TRBD1 (7 bases). The ends were cut back, 5 bases at V and 1 base at J, with 14 bases in the middle. The CDR3 is 15 residues long. The V gene's germline CDR1 is LNHNV and CDR2 YYDKDF (reference sequence). CDR3 coding DNA: TGTGCCACCAGCCCTAGACAGGGAGGCCAAGAGACCCAGTACTTC. Translating gives CATSPRQGGQETQYF.

Many counts were recorded for this clonotype. The chain recombines TRBV28 with TRBJ2-7; no clear D. V was trimmed by 2 bases and J by 3 bases, leaving 11 bases between them. CDR3 size: 14 residues. Per germline, CDR1 MDHEN and CDR2 SYDVKM. In nucleotides, the CDR3 is TGTGCCAGCAGTTTAGGCCAGGAATACTACGAGCAGTACTTC. Translating it yields CASSLGQEYYEQYF.